Listed below are T cell receptor beta chains from one sample, sequenced in a study of T cells in localized non-small cell lung cancer. Libraries were prepared by immunoSEQ multiplex PCR; TCRdb keeps only in-frame clonotypes and omits some of them. This repertoire shows tens of thousands of clones, about four fifths found once; its top ten account for 35% to 40%. The specimen comprised peripheral blood, sampled before any cancer treatment. These receptor sequences come from an older male donor with stage II squamous cell lung carcinoma. Each CDR3 is given with its conserved first and last residue. A D gene is named only where the DNA matches it firmly. Clone size appears in some rows only: once, few, many, or a class for an expanded clone.

>TRBV6-1|.|.|TRBJ2-2
TGTGCCAGCTTATGGTTAGCCCCGAACACCGGGGAGCTGTTTTTT
CASLWLAPNTGELFF
>TRBV2|.|.|TRBJ1-5
TGTGCCAGCAGTGTATCAAGTGAGCCCCAGCATTTT
CASSVSSEPQHF
>TRBV2|.|.|TRBJ2-7
TGTGCCAGCAGTTACGCAGGGGGAGGCGAGCAGTACTTC
CASSYAGGGEQYF
>TRBV7-9|.|.|TRBJ1-3
TGTGCCAGCAGCTTACAAGCCGGAAACACCATATATTTT
CASSLQAGNTIYF
>TRBV5-1|once|TRBD2|TRBJ2-7
TGCGCCAGCAGGTCGGGACTATCTACCTCCTACGAGCAGTACTTC
CASRSGLSTSYEQYF
>TRBV2|.|TRBD1|TRBJ2-2
TGTGCCAGCAGTTTTAGACAGGGCTCGAACACCGGGGAGCTGTTTTTT
CASSFRQGSNTGELFF
>TRBV30|.|TRBD1|TRBJ1-1
TGTGCCTGGAGCTTACCGGACAGGGCTTGGACTGAAGCTTTCTTT
CAWSLPDRAWTEAFF
>TRBV7-8|.|TRBD1|TRBJ2-1
TGTGCCAGCAGCTCGACAGGGCCCTCCAATGAGCAGTTCTTC
CASSSTGPSNEQFF
>TRBV10-3|.|.|TRBJ2-3
TGTGCCATCAGTGACCAGGGAGATACGCAGTATTTT
CAISDQGDTQYF
>TRBV19|many|.|TRBJ1-5
TGTGCCAGTAGTATCCCCGGGTTTCAGCCCCAGCATTTT
CASSIPGFQPQHF
>TRBV25-1|.|.|TRBJ2-7
TGTGCCAGCAGAGGTGCAGGGTATAACGAGCAGTACTTC
CASRGAGYNEQYF
>TRBV7-3|.|TRBD2|TRBJ2-1
TGTGCCAGCAGCGGACTAGCGGGGGGATTTAGTGAGCAGTTCTTC
CASSGLAGGFSEQFF
>TRBV19|.|.|TRBJ1-4
TGTGCCAGTAGGCCGGGGGCTGCGGATAATGAAAAACTGTTTTTT
CASRPGAADNEKLFF
>TRBV11-3|.|.|TRBJ2-7
TGTGCCAGCAGCTTTCAGGGAACCTACGAGCAGTACTTC
CASSFQGTYEQYF
>TRBV4-2|.|TRBD2|TRBJ2-5
TGTGCCAGCAGCAGCGGGGGGTCCCAAGAGACCCAGTACTTC
CASSSGGSQETQYF
>TRBV14|once|.|TRBJ1-3
TGTGCCAGCAGCCAAGTTTCCTCTGGAAACACCATATATTTT
CASSQVSSGNTIYF
>TRBV6-1|once|.|TRBJ2-3
TGTGCCAGCAGTGAAGACTCGAACACAGATACGCAGTATTTT
CASSEDSNTDTQYF
>TRBV19|.|TRBD1|TRBJ1-2
TGTGCCAGTAAGGGGACAGGGGTCTCGTTCTGGGACTATGGCTACACCTTC
CASKGTGVSFWDYGYTF
>TRBV21-1|few|.|TRBJ2-4
TGTGCCAGCAGCAAAGGGGGGCCCCTAGCCAAAAACATTCAGTACTTC
CASSKGGPLAKNIQYF
>TRBV6-6|.|TRBD2|TRBJ2-5
TGTGCCAGCAGAGACGCCCGGGCGGGGGGCAGAGAGACCCAGTACTTC
CASRDARAGGRETQYF
>TRBV19|.|.|TRBJ2-3
TGTGCCACTACAATGGGGGAACTCACAGATACGCAGTATTTT
CATTMGELTDTQYF
>TRBV18|.|TRBD1|TRBJ2-2
TGTGCCAGCTCACCGGGACAGAGCACCGGGGAGCTGTTTTTT
CASSPGQSTGELFF
>TRBV7-9|once|.|TRBJ1-4
TGTGCCAGCAGCCCCAGCCGACCAACTAATGAAAAACTGTTTTTT
CASSPSRPTNEKLFF
>TRBV5-4|many|TRBD2|TRBJ2-7
TGTGCCAGCAGCTTACCACTAGCGGACTCCTACGAGCAGTACTTC
CASSLPLADSYEQYF
>TRBV11-3|once|.|TRBJ1-1
TGTGCCAGCAGCTCCGGCCCCGCCGGGCTTAAAGCTTTCTTT
CASSSGPAGLKAFF
>TRBV19|.|TRBD1|TRBJ1-5
TGTGCCAGTAGTTCCCACGGGACAGACCATCAACCCCAGCATTTT
CASSSHGTDHQPQHF